This is a list of T cell receptor beta chains from one sample in a study of human T cells and chemical hapten exposure. TCRdb re-called the RACE reads through MiXCR, storing one row per CDR3 protein. The table includes 100,000 or so distinct CDR3 sequences, over 7.5% detected once. The sequencing used whole blood, collected in connection with sensitization to the hapten diphenylcyclopropenone (DPC). The receptors originated from a woman aged 40-49 years with alopecia areata. Some clones in this sample may be carry-over from other donors' samples. CDR3s include the opening cysteine and the closing phenylalanine or tryptophan. Each record gives: clone size, D gene, J gene, V gene, CDR3 DNA, CDR3 protein. D genes are given only for firm matches. Some rows mark clone size as missing; the rest say once, few, many or name a class of expanded clone.

clone size: many; D gene: TRBD1; J gene: TRBJ2-1; V gene: TRBV6-4; CDR3 DNA: TGTGCCAGCAGTGACACCTCAGACAGGGTCAATGAGCAGTTCTTC; CDR3 protein: CASSDTSDRVNEQFF
clone size: many; D gene: TRBD1; J gene: TRBJ1-3; V gene: TRBV12-3/TRBV12-4; CDR3 DNA: TGTGCCACTACTACAACCGGGACAGGGGCCACAACCACCATATATTTT; CDR3 protein: CATTTTGTGATTTIYF
clone size: many; D gene: .; J gene: TRBJ1-5; V gene: TRBV28; CDR3 DNA: TGTGCCAGCAGCGCCTACAGGAATCAGCCCCAGCATTTT; CDR3 protein: CASSAYRNQPQHF
clone size: .; D gene: TRBD2; J gene: TRBJ2-3; V gene: TRBV5-4; CDR3 DNA: TGTGCCAGCAGCTTGGGGGGACTAGCGAGCACAGATACGCAGTATTTT; CDR3 protein: CASSLGGLASTDTQYF
clone size: many; D gene: TRBD1; J gene: TRBJ1-1; V gene: TRBV30; CDR3 DNA: TGTGCCTGGAGGACAGGGGGCCTAGTCGTGAACACTGAAGCTTTCTTT; CDR3 protein: CAWRTGGLVVNTEAFF
clone size: many; D gene: .; J gene: TRBJ2-2; V gene: TRBV6-2/TRBV6-3; CDR3 DNA: TGTGCCAGCAGTTACATGGGGGCGTACACCGGGGAGCTGTTTTTT; CDR3 protein: CASSYMGAYTGELFF
clone size: .; D gene: .; J gene: TRBJ1-1; V gene: TRBV4-2; CDR3 DNA: TGTGCCAGCAGCCAAGACAGGGGACGGAACACTGAAGCTTTCTTT; CDR3 protein: CASSQDRGRNTEAFF
clone size: many; D gene: .; J gene: TRBJ1-4; V gene: TRBV5-6; CDR3 DNA: TGTGCCAGCAGCTTGGCAGGGGCTGGGGAAAAACTGTTTTTT; CDR3 protein: CASSLAGAGEKLFF
clone size: many; D gene: .; J gene: TRBJ2-1; V gene: TRBV6-2/TRBV6-3; CDR3 DNA: TGTGCCAGCAGTCCGAAGGAGGGCGGTGAGCAGTTCTTC; CDR3 protein: CASSPKEGGEQFF
clone size: .; D gene: .; J gene: TRBJ2-1; V gene: TRBV7-2; CDR3 DNA: TGTGCCAGCATCGATACGATGATTCAGGAGTACAATGAGCAGTTCTTC; CDR3 protein: CASIDTMIQEYNEQFF
clone size: many; D gene: TRBD1; J gene: TRBJ1-4; V gene: TRBV18; CDR3 DNA: TGTGCCAGCTCGCAGACAGGGCCTAATGAAAAACTGTTTTTT; CDR3 protein: CASSQTGPNEKLFF
clone size: .; D gene: .; J gene: TRBJ2-1; V gene: TRBV27; CDR3 DNA: TGTGCCAGCAGTCCCGACTGGCTAGGAGGGAATGAGCAGTTCTTC; CDR3 protein: CASSPDWLGGNEQFF
clone size: .; D gene: .; J gene: TRBJ2-7; V gene: TRBV6-5; CDR3 DNA: TGTGCCAGCAGTTACGAAGCGTCGGCCGACTCCTACGAGCAGTACTTC; CDR3 protein: CASSYEASADSYEQYF
clone size: .; D gene: .; J gene: TRBJ2-3; V gene: TRBV4-1; CDR3 DNA: TGCGCCAGCAGCCAAGGCAGTTCCCGCACAGATACGCAGTATTTT; CDR3 protein: CASSQGSSRTDTQYF
clone size: few; D gene: TRBD1; J gene: TRBJ1-3; V gene: TRBV20-1; CDR3 DNA: TGCAGTGCTAGCACAGGGGCAGCCGGAAACACCATATATTTT; CDR3 protein: CSASTGAAGNTIYF
clone size: many; D gene: TRBD2; J gene: TRBJ2-4; V gene: TRBV6-2/TRBV6-3; CDR3 DNA: TGTGCCAGCCAAACTAGATGGACTAGCGGGGAAAACATTCAGTACTTC; CDR3 protein: CASQTRWTSGENIQYF
clone size: many; D gene: .; J gene: TRBJ2-5; V gene: TRBV13; CDR3 DNA: TGTGCCAGCAGCACACTAGCTATCCTCGGGGAGACCCAGTACTTC; CDR3 protein: CASSTLAILGETQYF
clone size: many; D gene: TRBD2; J gene: TRBJ2-3; V gene: TRBV6-6; CDR3 DNA: TGTGCCAGCACCCCAAAGACTAGCGGGAGGACAGATACGCAGTATTTT; CDR3 protein: CASTPKTSGRTDTQYF
clone size: many; D gene: .; J gene: TRBJ1-1; V gene: TRBV5-1; CDR3 DNA: TGCGCCAGCAGCTTGGTTGCAGGGGCGAACACTGAAGCTTTCTTT; CDR3 protein: CASSLVAGANTEAFF
clone size: many; D gene: .; J gene: TRBJ2-5; V gene: TRBV12-5; CDR3 DNA: TGTGCTAGTGGTTTCCTTGTTGGTGGGCCGCGCGAATACCAAGAGACCCAGTACTTC; CDR3 protein: CASGFLVGGPREYQETQYF
clone size: many; D gene: TRBD2; J gene: TRBJ2-1; V gene: TRBV20-1; CDR3 DNA: TGCAGTGCCATACTAGCGGGAGAACTAAATGAGCAGTTCTTC; CDR3 protein: CSAILAGELNEQFF
clone size: many; D gene: .; J gene: TRBJ1-4; V gene: TRBV27; CDR3 DNA: TGTGCCAGCACCTCGACAGGCTCGCCTGAAAAACTGTTTTTT; CDR3 protein: CASTSTGSPEKLFF
clone size: few; D gene: .; J gene: TRBJ1-1; V gene: TRBV12-3/TRBV12-4; CDR3 DNA: TGTGCCACTGGGCCGATAGGGATGCATGAAGCTTTCTTT; CDR3 protein: CATGPIGMHEAFF
clone size: .; D gene: .; J gene: TRBJ2-7; V gene: TRBV5-4; CDR3 DNA: TGTGCCAGCAGCTTGGGGCTGCTGCCGGACGAGCAGTACTTC; CDR3 protein: CASSLGLLPDEQYF
clone size: many; D gene: .; J gene: TRBJ2-5; V gene: TRBV11-1; CDR3 DNA: TGTGCCAGCAGCACCCGGCGGAGCCGGAAGCAAGAGACCCAGTACTTC; CDR3 protein: CASSTRRSRKQETQYF
clone size: few; D gene: TRBD2; J gene: TRBJ2-1; V gene: TRBV11-3; CDR3 DNA: TGTGCCAGCAGTTCGCGTCACAGCCAAGGACTAGCGGTGAATGAGCAGTTCTTC; CDR3 protein: CASSSRHSQGLAVNEQFF
clone size: many; D gene: .; J gene: TRBJ2-3; V gene: TRBV12-3/TRBV12-4; CDR3 DNA: TGTGCCAGCAGGAGAGAGGGAGATACGCAGTATTTT; CDR3 protein: CASRREGDTQYF
clone size: few; D gene: .; J gene: TRBJ2-1; V gene: TRBV6-5; CDR3 DNA: TGTGCCAGCAGTTACAGTTCCGACAATGAGCAGTTCTTC; CDR3 protein: CASSYSSDNEQFF
clone size: .; D gene: .; J gene: TRBJ2-7; V gene: TRBV6-2/TRBV6-3; CDR3 DNA: TGTGCCAGCACCCTTGGTTCAGTCTCCTACGAGCAGTACTTC; CDR3 protein: CASTLGSVSYEQYF
clone size: .; D gene: TRBD2; J gene: TRBJ2-7; V gene: TRBV2; CDR3 DNA: TGTGCCAGCAGTGAGGCTCCGGGACTAGCTACCTACGAGCAGTACTTC; CDR3 protein: CASSEAPGLATYEQYF
clone size: .; D gene: .; J gene: TRBJ2-1; V gene: TRBV2; CDR3 DNA: TGTGCCAGCAGTCCCTCGGGACGGCAGTTCTTC; CDR3 protein: CASSPSGRQFF
clone size: few; D gene: .; J gene: TRBJ2-3; V gene: TRBV7-2; CDR3 DNA: TGTGCCAGCAGCTTAGAGGGGCGGGGTCCGCGGACGCAGTATTTT; CDR3 protein: CASSLEGRGPRTQYF
clone size: .; D gene: .; J gene: TRBJ2-2; V gene: TRBV7-7; CDR3 DNA: TGTGCTAGCAGCTTAGAGCACACCGGGGAGCTGTTTTTT; CDR3 protein: CASSLEHTGELFF
clone size: .; D gene: .; J gene: TRBJ2-7; V gene: TRBV12-3/TRBV12-4; CDR3 DNA: TGTGCCAGCAGTTTAAACAGTAAAGAGCAGTACTTC; CDR3 protein: CASSLNSKEQYF
clone size: few; D gene: TRBD2; J gene: TRBJ2-7; V gene: TRBV20-1; CDR3 DNA: TGCAGTGCTAGAGATATAAGAGCGGGAGACCTCTACGAGCAGTACTTC; CDR3 protein: CSARDIRAGDLYEQYF
clone size: many; D gene: .; J gene: TRBJ1-2; V gene: TRBV5-1; CDR3 DNA: TGCGCCAGCCGCCCCATCTCTAACTATGGCTACACCTTC; CDR3 protein: CASRPISNYGYTF
clone size: .; D gene: TRBD2; J gene: TRBJ2-5; V gene: TRBV6-5; CDR3 DNA: TGTGCCAGCAGTTCCGCGGGAGGAGCGGGTGGGGAGACCCAGTACTTC; CDR3 protein: CASSSAGGAGGETQYF
clone size: few; D gene: .; J gene: TRBJ1-2; V gene: TRBV7-9; CDR3 DNA: TGTGCCAGCAGCTTAGAGGGAGGATCTTCAACCTTC; CDR3 protein: CASSLEGGSSTF
clone size: many; D gene: .; J gene: TRBJ2-5; V gene: TRBV11-2; CDR3 DNA: TGTGCCAGCAGCTCCCCGGTGGAGACCCAGTACTTC; CDR3 protein: CASSSPVETQYF
clone size: .; D gene: TRBD1; J gene: TRBJ1-6; V gene: TRBV28; CDR3 DNA: TGTGCCAGCAGGTGGGGACAGGGACCCTCACCCCTCCACTTT; CDR3 protein: CASRWGQGPSPLHF
clone size: .; D gene: TRBD1; J gene: TRBJ2-5; V gene: TRBV5-1; CDR3 DNA: TGCGCCAGCAGCCCCGGACAGGGCGGGGAGACCCAGTACTTC; CDR3 protein: CASSPGQGGETQYF